The rows below give T cell receptor beta chains drawn from one sample of a study of identifying expanded T cells in peripheral blood. Profiled with immunoSEQ multiplex PCR; TCRdb holds only in-frame clones, not every one. The sample shows 100,000 to 150,000 clones, around nine tenths of them seen only once. Input material: blood. The receptors here all came from a person aged 18 to 75 in good health. CDR3s include the opening cysteine and the closing phenylalanine or tryptophan. The D gene is left open where the match is weak. Clone size appears in some rows only: once, few, many, or a class for an expanded clone.

TRBV27	TRBJ2-5	.	.	CASSLSRQLQETQYF	TGTGCCAGCAGTTTATCGAGACAGCTCCAAGAGACCCAGTACTTC
TRBV9	TRBJ2-5	TRBD2	.	CASSINPTSGRGETQYF	TGTGCCAGCAGCATTAACCCGACTAGCGGGAGGGGAGAGACCCAGTACTTC
TRBV28	TRBJ1-1	TRBD1	.	CASRGQGSKAFF	TGTGCCAGCAGAGGACAGGGTTCTAAAGCTTTCTTT
TRBV28	TRBJ1-1	.	.	CASKEGDKPTEAFF	TGTGCCAGCAAGGAGGGGGACAAACCCACTGAAGCTTTCTTT
TRBV5-6	TRBJ2-7	TRBD2	.	CASSLGLAGGSEQYF	TGTGCCAGCAGCTTGGGACTAGCGGGAGGGAGCGAGCAGTACTTC
TRBV7-2	TRBJ2-7	.	.	CASSFRQAYEQYF	TGTGCCAGCAGCTTCCGGCAAGCCTACGAGCAGTACTTC
TRBV19	TRBJ2-3	.	.	CASGPGTYLTDTQYF	TGTGCCAGTGGCCCCGGGACATATCTCACAGATACGCAGTATTTT
TRBV11-3	TRBJ2-3	TRBD2	.	CASSLGSRGGSDTQYF	TGTGCCAGCAGCTTAGGGTCCCGGGGGGGCAGTGATACGCAGTATTTT
TRBV21-1	TRBJ2-5	.	.	CASSKRDRGRETQYF	TGTGCCAGCAGCAAAAGGGACAGGGGGCGGGAGACCCAGTACTTC
TRBV10-3	TRBJ1-2	TRBD1	few	CAISDRTGGNYGYTF	TGTGCCATCAGTGACCGGACAGGGGGTAACTATGGCTACACCTTC
TRBV27	TRBJ1-5	.	.	CASSGSEYSNQPQHF	TGTGCCAGCAGTGGCTCAGAGTATAGCAATCAGCCCCAGCATTTT
TRBV2	TRBJ1-5	TRBD1	.	CASSAFQGGNQPQHF	TGTGCCAGCAGTGCGTTCCAGGGGGGCAATCAGCCCCAGCATTTT
TRBV18	TRBJ1-4	.	few	CASSPRGEKLFF	TGTGCCAGCTCACCTCGAGGTGAAAAACTGTTTTTT
TRBV14	TRBJ2-1	TRBD1	.	CASSTTGQGIYNEQFF	TGTGCCAGCAGCACGACGGGACAGGGGATTTACAATGAGCAGTTCTTC
TRBV27	TRBJ1-4	.	.	CASSSGPGPVLEKLFF	TGTGCCAGCAGTTCCGGGCCGGGCCCGGTTTTGGAAAAACTGTTTTTT
TRBV2	TRBJ1-4	.	.	CASSYTAPTNEKLFF	TGTGCCAGCAGTTACACAGCTCCAACTAATGAAAAACTGTTTTTT
TRBV6-5	TRBJ1-1	.	.	CASRYGGNTEAFF	TGTGCCAGCAGATACGGGGGGAACACTGAAGCTTTCTTT
TRBV7-2	TRBJ2-7	TRBD1	.	CASSSRGPTAGEQYF	TGTGCCAGCAGCTCCAGGGGGCCGACGGCGGGGGAGCAGTACTTC
TRBV9	TRBJ2-1	.	once	CASSVGPLTYNEQFF	TGTGCCAGCAGCGTAGGGCCTTTGACCTACAATGAGCAGTTCTTC
TRBV7-9	TRBJ2-7	TRBD2	.	CASSLAGLASSYEQYF	TGTGCCAGCAGCTTAGCGGGACTAGCGAGCTCCTACGAGCAGTACTTC
TRBV28	TRBJ1-6	TRBD1	.	CASRNRDRGNSPLHF	TGTGCCAGCAGAAACCGGGACAGGGGCAATTCACCCCTCCACTTT
TRBV14	TRBJ2-5	TRBD2	.	CASSSPGLALETQYF	TGTGCCAGCAGCTCCCCGGGACTAGCTTTGGAGACCCAGTACTTC
TRBV5-6	TRBJ2-7	TRBD1	.	CASGQGSSYEQYF	TGTGCCAGCGGACAGGGGAGCTCCTACGAGCAGTACTTC
TRBV5-1	TRBJ1-1	TRBD1	.	CASSLGQGRLNTEAFF	TGCGCCAGCAGCTTGGGACAGGGAAGGTTGAACACTGAAGCTTTCTTT
TRBV29-1	TRBJ2-5	.	.	CSGGEGTQYF	TGCAGCGGGGGGGAAGGGACCCAGTACTTC
TRBV29-1	TRBJ2-3	TRBD1	.	CSVDRGRADTQYF	TGCAGCGTCGACAGGGGGCGCGCAGATACGCAGTATTTT
TRBV11-2	TRBJ1-1	.	.	CATSSWGMNTEAFF	TGTGCCACTTCTAGCTGGGGAATGAACACTGAAGCTTTCTTT
TRBV10-3	TRBJ2-5	TRBD1	many	CARGTGQETQYF	TGTGCCAGAGGGACAGGCCAAGAGACCCAGTACTTC